The 7 T cell receptor beta chains below come from one sample, sequenced in a study of T cells after yellow fever vaccination. TCRdb independently ran MiXCR on the 5' RACE reads; one entry per CDR3 protein. The sample records approximately 330,000 distinct CDR3 sequences, roughly 4.3% being singletons. The source material was PBMCs, sampled 5 days after the yellow fever booster vaccination. The origin of the receptors is a man younger than 35 who received the YFV17D yellow fever vaccine.

This clonotype has just a few counts. This sequence joins TRBV9 and TRBJ2-5; D might be TRBD2 (7 bases). CDR3 length equals 15 residues. Germline loops: CDR1 SGDLS, CDR2 YYNGEE. Between the trimmed V and J ends, which lost 0 bases and 1 base, there was a span of 10 bases. The CDR3 DNA follows: TGTGCCAGCAGCGTAGCTGCGGGGGCCCAAGAGACCCAGTACTTC. This encodes CASSVAAGAQETQYF.

This clonotype showed up many times. V and J are TRBV19 and TRBJ2-5; the D is unclear. Germline V gene sequence: CDR1 LNHDA, CDR2 SQIVND (reference sequence). The ends were cut back, 7 bases at V and 5 bases at J, with 20 bases in the middle. The CDR3 sequence is 15 residues long. The CDR3 here is CASTTEGKSWETQYF. As DNA, the CDR3 is TGTGCCAGTACGACGGAAGGGAAGTCATGGGAGACCCAGTACTTC. The variable domain in full, completed from reference TRBV19 and TRBJ2-5, reads DGGITQSPKYLFRKEGQNVTLSCEQNLNHDAMYWYRQDPGQGLRLIYYSQIVNDFQKGDIAEGYSVSREKKESFPLTVTSAQKNPTAFYLCASTTEGKSWETQYFGPGTRLLVL.

This chain uses TRBV11-2 with TRBJ2-3, with 12 positions matching TRBD2. CDR1 SGHAT and CDR2 FQNNGV come from the germline V gene. The J segment lost 0 bases and the V segment lost 0 bases, leaving 13 bases of the junction unmatched. CDR3 length equals 21 residues. The CDR3 DNA follows: TGTGCCAGCAGCTTAGAAGGTCATACTAGCGGGGGGTTGCCTAGCACAGATACGCAGTATTTT. As protein: CASSLEGHTSGGLPSTDTQYF.

This clonotype showed up many times. This chain joins TRBV5-1 and TRBJ1-2; D gene uncertain. Trimming removed 0 bases at V and 6 bases at J, with 15 bases between. CDR1 and CDR2 (germline): SGHRS, YFSETQ. The CDR3 sequence is 15 residues long. This CDR3 is CASSLGAIVADGYTF. The DNA of the CDR3 is TGCGCCAGCAGCTTGGGAGCTATAGTTGCGGATGGCTACACCTTC.

V and J are TRBV6-2 or TRBV6-3 and TRBJ2-7; D tentatively reads TRBD1 or TRBD2 (5 bases each). Per germline, CDR1 MNHEY and CDR2 SVGEGT. The CDR3 is made up of 15 amino acids. The germline V and J ends were trimmed by 8 bases and 2 bases, with 19 bases remaining between them. This chain's CDR3 is CASLSSGTETYEQYF. The DNA for the CDR3 is TGTGCCAGCCTATCATCCGGGACCGAAACCTACGAGCAGTACTTC.

The chain carries TRBV23-1 and TRBJ2-2; D remains ambiguous. TRBV23-1 is reported as an ORF; its role is uncertain. V lost 0 bases and J 8 bases, leaving 25 bases between the germline ends. There are 19 residues in the CDR3. CDR3 in amino acids: CASSQSCWDPRQDLGELFF. In DNA form, the CDR3 reads TGCGCCAGCAGTCAATCCTGTTGGGATCCACGTCAGGACCTGGGGGAGCTGTTTTTT.

The V call is TRBV5-5, the J call TRBJ2-3; 7 nucleotides align to TRBD1. This CDR3 has 16 residues. The germline CDR1 and CDR2 sequences are SGHKS and YYEKEE (reference sequence). V shed 4 bases, J shed 4 bases, and the junction held 12 bases outside the gene matches. The CDR3 DNA reads TGTGCCAGCAGCCCTACCTCAGGACAGGTTCCAGATACGCAGTATTTT. Protein: CASSPTSGQVPDTQYF.